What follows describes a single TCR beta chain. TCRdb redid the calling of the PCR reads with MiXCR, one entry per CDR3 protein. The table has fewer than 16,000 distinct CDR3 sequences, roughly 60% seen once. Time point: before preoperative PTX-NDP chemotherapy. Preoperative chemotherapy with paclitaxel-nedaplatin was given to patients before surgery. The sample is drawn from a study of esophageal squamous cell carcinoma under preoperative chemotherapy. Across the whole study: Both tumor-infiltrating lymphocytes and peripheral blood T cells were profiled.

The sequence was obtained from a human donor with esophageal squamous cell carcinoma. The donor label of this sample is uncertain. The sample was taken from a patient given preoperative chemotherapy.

In DNA, the CDR3 is TGCGCCAGCAGCCTAGATTCGGGACTTTACGAGCAGTACTTC. This sequence encodes CASSLDSGLYEQYF. The rearrangement links TRBV4-1 to TRBJ2-1; tentatively, D is TRBD2 (6 bases). The J call could be wrong; TRBJ2-7 is a better fit for the DNA end. CDR3 length: 14 residues. CDR1 and CDR2 from the germline V gene are MGHRA and YSYEKL.